This T cell receptor beta chain was captured by sequencing in a study of Graves' ophthalmopathy and Graves' hyperthyroidism. Amplified TCR beta CDR3 regions were obtained using RNA transcripts as template. HTBI primers were employed in first-round RT-PCR, then a second-round multiplex PCR followed. One entry per CDR3 protein results from TCRdb running MiXCR on the multiplex PCR reads. Among roughly 480,000 distinct CDR3 sequences listed, approximately 15% were seen once. Per the germline V gene, CDR1 is LGHDT and CDR2 is YNNKEL (reference sequence). This CDR3 spans 14 amino acids. Details on this clonotype: One end of the junction is discordant with germline, which a read error may explain.

The sample taken for sequencing was blood. This sequence joins TRBV3-1 and TRBJ1-1, with D hard to call. The sequence derives from a woman aged 25 to 39 with Graves' ophthalmopathy. Here the CDR3 reads CASSQDQQNSEAFF. CDR3 bases: TGTGCCAGCAGCCAAGATCAGCAGAACTCTGAAGCTTTCTTT.